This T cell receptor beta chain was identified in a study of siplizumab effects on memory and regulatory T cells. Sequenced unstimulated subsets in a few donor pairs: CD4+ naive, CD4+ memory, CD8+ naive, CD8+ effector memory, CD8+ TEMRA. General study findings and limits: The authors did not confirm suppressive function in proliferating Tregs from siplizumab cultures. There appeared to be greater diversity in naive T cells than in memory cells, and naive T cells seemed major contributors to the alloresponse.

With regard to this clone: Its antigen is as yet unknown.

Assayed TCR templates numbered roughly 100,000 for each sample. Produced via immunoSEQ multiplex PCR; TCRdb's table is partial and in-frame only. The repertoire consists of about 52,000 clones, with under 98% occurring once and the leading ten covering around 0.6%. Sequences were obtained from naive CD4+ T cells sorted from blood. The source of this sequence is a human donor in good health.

The CDR3 coding sequence is TGTGCCAGCTCACCTGTTAGCGGGAGTTTCGCAGATACGCAGTATTTT. Its protein product is CASSPVSGSFADTQYF. The rearrangement joins TRBV18 to TRBJ2-3, with 9 bases fitting TRBD2. This CDR3 comprises 16 residues. V lost 3 bases, J lost 4 bases, and 8 bases stayed unmatched. Germline V lookup: CDR1 KGHSH, CDR2 LQKENI.